This T cell receptor beta chain emerged from a study of T-cell memory formation after mild COVID-19. Study as a whole: There were largely donor-specific TCR clusters. General observations from the study: Several responding clones turned up in pre-infection memory, indicating that cross-reactive memory may have taken part. Largely, contracting CD4+ clones fell within CM and EM, and contracting CD8+ clones within EMRA. Clones shrinking from day 15 to 85 showed even CD4/CD8 mixes; later expanders tilted CD4+.

Using its own MiXCR run on the 5' RACE reads, TCRdb lists one record per CDR3 protein. The sample shows fewer than 200,000 distinct CDR3 sequences, about 21% of them seen only once. The V and J ends lost 1 base and 0 bases respectively, with 7 bases between them. Germline values: CDR1 MNHEY, CDR2 SMNVEV (reference sequence). There are 14 residues in the CDR3. This clonotype was detected only a few times. Its antigen remains unknown. The chain links TRBV27 to TRBJ2-7; possible D gene TRBD1, 6 bases. The source of this sequence is an adult woman who had mild COVID-19 (a few samples of this study predate the infection). Cell type and time point are not known. Sequencing used PBMCs or a T cell subset sorted from them (not recorded which). The chain's CDR3 is CASSLLGGSYEQYF. CDR3 coding DNA: TGTGCCAGCAGTTTATTAGGGGGCTCCTACGAGCAGTACTTC.